This T cell receptor beta chain derives from a study of T cells in Graves' hyperthyroidism and ophthalmopathy. This clonotype has more than one count but fewer than ten. Used for diagnoses were clinical symptoms, serum thyroxine and TRAb, thyroid ultrasound and orbital computed tomography. Each 10 ml fresh peripheral blood draw supplied the PBMCs. After removal of 7 bases from V and 7 bases from J, the junction contained 8 bases not matched to a gene. CDR3 length: 15 amino acids. The germline V gene encodes CDR1 SGHTA and CDR2 FQGNSA. Amplification of TCR beta CDR3 regions used RNA as the template. An initial round of RT-PCR targeting the TCR CDR3 relied on the HTBI primer set. TCRdb re-called the multiplex PCR reads through MiXCR, storing one row per CDR3 protein. The table shows some 770,000 distinct CDR3 sequences, with over 15% occurring only once.

Sequenced sample: blood. The sequence derives from a man aged 18-30 years with Graves' hyperthyroidism. The chain employs TRBV7-2 and TRBJ2-2; TRBD1 aligns across 11 bases. The CDR3 protein is CASNQDRGRSGELFF. The CDR3 region has the DNA TGTGCCAGCAACCAGGACAGGGGGCGTAGCGGGGAGCTGTTTTTT.